These 22 T cell receptor beta chains came from one sample sequenced in a study of OX40 agonist ivuxolimab in advanced cancers. Sequencing used immunoSEQ multiplex PCR; TCRdb keeps in-frame clones, though not all of them. Counted here are over 85,000 clones, about nine tenths occurring once; the ten biggest clones make up 5.5%. The material was CD4+ or CD8+ T cells sorted from blood, obtained in a trial of the OX40 agonist ivuxolimab. The receptors originated from an adult with an advanced solid tumor such as melanoma, head and neck, liver or kidney cancer.

This clone came up once. The chain joins TRBV9 to TRBJ1-4, with D possibly TRBD1 on 6 matching bases. The CDR3 loop spans 14 amino acids. The V end was cut by 3 bases, the J end by 1 base, with 7 bases between. Germline lookup yields CDR1 SGDLS and CDR2 YYNGEE. CDR3 bases: TGTGCCAGCAGCGAACAGGGAACTAATGAAAAACTGTTTTTT. Residues: CASSEQGTNEKLFF.

This sequence joins TRBV4-1 and TRBJ2-7; 8 bases fit TRBD1. In germline, CDR1 is MGHRA, CDR2 YSYEKL. The CDR3 spans 16 residues. Trimming removed 4 bases from V and 2 bases from J; junction bases left unmatched: 10. The DNA of the CDR3 is TGCGCCAGCAGCCCAGAGTGGACAGGGCTTACCTACGAGCAGTACTTC. Its protein product is CASSPEWTGLTYEQYF.

This clone was observed a few times. This chain connects TRBV4-1 to TRBJ1-4; D is perhaps TRBD1 (5 bases). This CDR3 is 16 amino acids long. Germline V gene sequence: CDR1 MGHRA, CDR2 YSYEKL. With 0 bases removed from V and 8 bases from J, the gap between germline ends came to 16 bases. The CDR3 sequence is CASSQEQGFFGEKLFF. CDR3 DNA: TGCGCCAGCAGCCAAGAGCAGGGTTTTTTCGGGGAAAAACTGTTTTTT.

V and J are TRBV6-5 and TRBJ1-2, with D tentatively TRBD1 (6 bases). CDR3 length: 15 amino acids. Germline CDR1 is MNHEY and CDR2 is SVGAGI. The V gene lost 6 bases and the J gene lost 3 bases, with 17 bases spanning the gap. The CDR3 sequence is CASRGNRESDYGYTF. As DNA, the CDR3 is TGTGCCAGCAGGGGTAACAGGGAATCGGACTATGGCTACACCTTC.

As DNA, the CDR3 is TGTGCCAGCAGCGTAGCGGCGGGAGGGCCGGAGACCCAGTACTTC. Its protein product is CASSVAAGGPETQYF. This chain links TRBV9 with TRBJ2-5; 9 bases map to TRBD2. This CDR3 region has 15 residues. From germline, CDR1 is SGDLS and CDR2 YYNGEE. V shed 0 bases, J shed 5 bases, and the junction held 5 bases outside the gene matches.

The chain links TRBV7-9 to TRBJ1-2, with D tentatively TRBD1 (6 bases). V was clipped by 0 bases and J by 0 bases, with 11 bases between them. Germline V lookup: CDR1 SEHNR, CDR2 FQNEAQ (reference sequence). The CDR3 has 16 amino acids. CDR3 residues: CASSLAGGKANYGYTF. The CDR3 region has the DNA TGTGCCAGCAGCTTAGCGGGGGGCAAGGCTAACTATGGCTACACCTTC. Drawing the rest from reference TRBV7-9 and TRBJ1-2, the complete variable domain is DTGVSQNPRHKITKRGQNVTFRCDPISEHNRLYWYRQTLGQGPEFLTYFQNEAQLEKSRLLSDRFSAERPKGSFSTLEIQRTEQGDSAMYLCASSLAGGKANYGYTFGSGTRLTVV.

The chain carries TRBV7-8 and TRBJ2-1, with D hard to call. There are 13 residues in the CDR3. Germline values: CDR1 SGHVS, CDR2 FQNEAQ. V lost 0 bases, J lost 10 bases, and 10 bases lay in between. CDR3 loop: CASSLATTSEQFF. CDR3 nucleotide sequence: TGTGCCAGCAGCTTAGCCACCACAAGCGAGCAGTTCTTC.

The rearrangement joins TRBV7-2 to TRBJ2-1, with 7 bases lining up with TRBD2. The junction had 4 bases not matched to a gene; V was cut back by 2 bases and J by 0 bases. This CDR3 is built from 16 residues. Germline loops: CDR1 SGHTA, CDR2 FQGNSA. The CDR3 DNA reads TGTGCCAGCAGCTTAAACGGGGGGATCTCCTACAATGAGCAGTTCTTC. Translated: CASSLNGGISYNEQFF.

V gene TRBV19 combines with J gene TRBJ1-2; D is undetermined. Between the trimmed V and J ends, which lost 5 bases and 4 bases, there was a span of 11 bases. Looked up from germline, CDR1 is LNHDA and CDR2 is SQIVND (reference sequence). The CDR3 has 13 residues. The CDR3 is CASSRGVGYGYTF. The CDR3 DNA is TGTGCCAGTAGTCGTGGGGTGGGCTATGGCTACACCTTC.

V and J are TRBV12-5 and TRBJ2-2; 9 bases map to TRBD1. V shed 6 bases and J 0 bases; nucleotides not matched to a gene: 11. The CDR3 covers 18 residues. Germline assignment: CDR1 LGHNT and CDR2 FRNRAP. The chain's CDR3 is CASGSPAGTGTNTGELFF. The CDR3 DNA follows: TGTGCTAGTGGCTCACCCGCCGGGACAGGGACGAACACCGGGGAGCTGTTTTTT.

The gene calls are TRBV7-2 and TRBJ2-3; a weak D match, TRBD2 (6 bases). The germline CDR1 and CDR2 sequences are SGHTA and FQGNSA. The CDR3 contains 14 residues. The V and J ends lost 3 bases and 6 bases respectively, with 13 bases between them. DNA for the CDR3: TGTGCCAGCAGCTTCTCGTCCAGCGGGGATACGCAGTATTTT. Its translation is CASSFSSSGDTQYF. The whole variable domain, remainder taken from reference TRBV7-2 and TRBJ2-3, is GAGVSQSPSNKVTEKGKDVELRCDPISGHTALYWYRQSLGQGLEFLIYFQGNSAPDKSGLPSDRFSAERTGGSVSTLTIQRTQQEDSAVYLCASSFSSSGDTQYFGPGTRLTVL.

The chain links TRBV11-2 to TRBJ2-7; 11 bases align to TRBD2. J gave up 3 bases and V 5 bases, and 3 bases lay outside the gene matches. The CDR3 loop spans 14 amino acids. CDR1 SGHAT and CDR2 FQNNGV come from the germline V gene. The CDR3 loop reads CASSLGTSGYEQYF. CDR3 DNA sequence: TGTGCCAGCAGCCTCGGGACTAGCGGCTACGAGCAGTACTTC. Full variable domain (remainder filled in from reference TRBV11-2 and TRBJ2-7): EAGVAQSPRYKIIEKRQSVAFWCNPISGHATLYWYQQILGQGPKLLIQFQNNGVVDDSQLPKDRFSAERLKGVDSTLKIQPAKLEDSAVYLCASSLGTSGYEQYFGPGTRLTVT.

The J gene is TRBJ1-1, the V gene TRBV6-5; TRBD1 matches 7 bases. This CDR3 is 15 amino acids long. Germline V lookup: CDR1 MNHEY, CDR2 SVGAGI. V lost 5 bases, J lost 2 bases, and 8 bases stayed unmatched. DNA of the CDR3: TGTGCCAGCAGTCAGCGCAACAGGGGAAACACTGAAGCTTTCTTT. Its translation is CASSQRNRGNTEAFF.

V gene TRBV14 combines with J gene TRBJ2-1, with D hard to call. V was pared by 1 base and J by 7 bases, with 5 bases between. The CDR3 contains 12 residues. Per the germline V gene, CDR1 is SGHDN and CDR2 is FVKESK. DNA for the CDR3: TGTGCCAGCAGCCAAGTTGAGAATGAGCAGTTCTTC. Translation gives CASSQVENEQFF.

The V call is TRBV27, the J call TRBJ1-5; weak D call: TRBD1 (5 bases). The CDR3 spans 14 residues. V lost 3 bases and J lost 6, with 12 bases in between. Germline V gene sequence: CDR1 MNHEY, CDR2 SMNVEV (reference sequence). CDR3 DNA sequence: TGTGCCAGCAGTTTTGTGGGGGGGGGTCAGCCCCAGCATTTT. Its translation: CASSFVGGGQPQHF.

The chain links TRBV5-1 to TRBJ2-5, with D perhaps TRBD2 (5 bases). The DNA end is more similar to TRBJ2-7, so the J call may be wrong. Germline V CDR1 and CDR2: SGHRS, YFSETQ. The CDR3 sequence is 14 residues long. CDR3 amino acids: CASSLSGLNYEQYF. The CDR3 region has the DNA TGCGCCAGCAGCTTGTCAGGACTCAATTACGAGCAGTACTTC.

The chain is built from TRBV2 and TRBJ2-2; the D is unclear. Trimming removed 6 bases at V and 7 bases at J, with 6 bases between. The CDR3 is made up of 11 amino acids. Germline loops: CDR1 SNHLY, CDR2 FYNNEI. The CDR3 coding sequence is TGTGCCAGCAGGGCACTCGGGGAGCTGTTTTTT. This translates into CASRALGELFF.

This chain joins TRBV14 and TRBJ2-7, with D unresolved. From germline, CDR1 is SGHDN and CDR2 FVKESK. CDR3 length: 14 amino acids. The V end was cut by 4 bases, the J end by 5 bases, with 15 bases between. The DNA of the CDR3 is TGTGCCAGCAGCCCCCTGACGGGTAGGCACGAGCAGTACTTC. This sequence encodes CASSPLTGRHEQYF.

The chain uses TRBV7-9 and TRBJ1-1; D may be TRBD1 (6 bases). Trimming removed 2 bases at V and 1 base at J, with 8 bases between. This CDR3 spans 14 amino acids. The germline CDR1 and CDR2 sequences are SEHNR and FQNEAQ (reference sequence). In DNA form, the CDR3 reads TGTGCCAGCAGCTTAACGACAGGGAACACTGAAGCTTTCTTT. Its translation is CASSLTTGNTEAFF.

The chain employs TRBV30 and TRBJ1-5; D possibly corresponds to TRBD1 (5 bases). The V gene lost 1 base and the J gene lost 6 bases, with 19 bases spanning the gap. Germline V gives CDR1 GTSNPN, CDR2 SVGIG (reference sequence). This CDR3 has 16 residues. CDR3 nucleotide sequence: TGTGCCTGGAGTGACAGACAGTGGGACTTTCGTCAGCCCCAGCATTTT. Translating it yields CAWSDRQWDFRQPQHF.

CDR3 sequence reads: CAWSGGPRGNQPQHF. The CDR3 DNA reads TGTGCCTGGAGTGGGGGACCTAGGGGAAATCAGCCCCAGCATTTT. The J gene is TRBJ1-5, the V gene TRBV30, with D maybe TRBD1 (5 bases). The germline gives CDR1 GTSNPN, CDR2 SVGIG (reference sequence). Trimming pared 1 base from V and 4 bases from J, leaving 14 bases between. This CDR3 has 15 amino acids.

The chain is built from TRBV6-5 and TRBJ2-1; TRBD1 matches at 10 bases. Germline V gives CDR1 MNHEY, CDR2 SVGAGI. This CDR3 has 14 amino acids. The J segment lost 10 bases and the V segment lost 0 bases, leaving 3 bases of the junction unmatched. The CDR3 region has the DNA TGTGCCAGCAGTTACTCGGACAGGGGGTACGAGCAGTTCTTC. Its protein is CASSYSDRGYEQFF.